Below, 17 T cell receptor beta chains from the same sample are listed, as sequenced in a study of cytomegalovirus exposure and HLA in healthy donors. Sequencing was performed with immunoSEQ multiplex PCR; in TCRdb, only in-frame clones are kept and a portion is missing. This table holds approximately 240,000 clones, around nine tenths found once. The sample comprised PBMCs. These receptors were collected from a woman in her late teens or twenties in good health and CMV-seronegative.

The chain employs TRBV19 and TRBJ2-5, with 9 bases aligning to TRBD1. The CDR3 totals 16 residues. Germline CDR1 is LNHDA and CDR2 is SQIVND (reference sequence). After removal of 4 bases from V and 2 bases from J, the junction contained 8 bases not matched to a gene. The CDR3 loop is CASSRGQGALQETQYF. The CDR3 nucleotides are TGTGCCAGTAGTAGGGGACAGGGCGCCCTTCAAGAGACCCAGTACTTC.

This chain connects TRBV15 to TRBJ1-1, with D maybe TRBD1 (6 bases). Germline values: CDR1 LNHNV, CDR2 YYDKDF (reference sequence). Trimming stripped 0 bases from V and 2 bases from J, with 13 bases between. The CDR3 is 16 residues long. In DNA, the CDR3 is TGTGCCACCAGCAGAGATAGGGGGACACAAAACACTGAAGCTTTCTTT. It codes for CATSRDRGTQNTEAFF.

The chain links TRBV7-2 to TRBJ1-3; D remains ambiguous. This CDR3 is built from 12 residues. V gave up 5 bases and J gave up 7 bases, with 9 bases separating them. Germline CDR1 and CDR2: SGHTA and FQGNSA. The CDR3 sequence is CASSPRLNTIYF. CDR3 in DNA: TGTGCCAGCAGCCCCCGTCTCAACACCATATATTTT.

The V and J genes are TRBV29-1 and TRBJ2-5; 10 bases agree with TRBD1. The trim removed 3 bases at V and 5 bases at J, leaving 3 bases unmatched. Germline CDR1 SQVTM, CDR2 ANQGSEA. The CDR3 sequence is 13 residues long. The CDR3 here is CSVDEGQGETQYF. CDR3 nucleotide sequence: TGCAGCGTTGATGAGGGACAGGGGGAGACCCAGTACTTC.

This chain uses TRBV27 with TRBJ2-1, with 10 bases lining up with TRBD2. The V and J ends lost 8 bases and 8 bases, in that order; junction bases with no gene match: 12. The CDR3 covers 15 residues. Germline loops: CDR1 MNHEY, CDR2 SMNVEV (reference sequence). CDR3 loop: CASSFWASGRHEQFF. The DNA for the CDR3 is TGTGCCAGCTCCTTTTGGGCTAGCGGGAGACATGAGCAGTTCTTC.

The chain is built from TRBV28 and TRBJ2-7; no firm D call. V was trimmed by 7 bases and J by 4 bases, leaving 8 bases between them. CDR1 and CDR2 (germline): MDHEN, SYDVKM. CDR3 length: 11 amino acids. As DNA, the CDR3 is TGTGCCAGCACGGTAAAATACGAGCAGTACTTC. Residues: CASTVKYEQYF.

This chain joins TRBV9 and TRBJ1-3, with D uncertain. Per the germline V gene, CDR1 is SGDLS and CDR2 is YYNGEE. There are 16 residues in the CDR3. Trimming pared 1 base from V and 0 bases from J, leaving 11 bases between. Here the CDR3 reads CASSVRADNSGNTIYF. The CDR3 DNA sequence: TGTGCCAGCAGCGTACGAGCCGACAACTCTGGAAACACCATATATTTT.

The rearrangement joins TRBV30 to TRBJ1-1; D gene unclear. V lost 2 bases and J lost 4, with 11 bases in between. CDR1 and CDR2 (germline): GTSNPN, SVGIG (reference sequence). This CDR3 contains 13 residues. The CDR3 here is CAWSRSPGTEAFF. CDR3 in DNA: TGTGCCTGGAGTCGGTCCCCAGGCACTGAAGCTTTCTTT. Filled out from reference TRBV30 and TRBJ1-1, the complete variable domain reads SQTIHQWPATLVQPVGSPLSLECTVEGTSNPNLYWYRQAAGRGLQLLFYSVGIGQISSEVPQNLSASRPQDRQFILSSKKLLLSDSGFYLCAWSRSPGTEAFFGQGTRLTVV.

The chain links TRBV5-1 to TRBJ1-1, with D tentatively TRBD1 (6 bases). This CDR3 is 16 amino acids long. Looked up from germline, CDR1 is SGHRS and CDR2 is YFSETQ. V lost 4 bases, J lost 1 base, and 17 bases lay in between. As DNA, the CDR3 is TGCGCCAGCAGCGGAACGCCTGGACAGAGGAACACTGAAGCTTTCTTT. Amino acid sequence: CASSGTPGQRNTEAFF.

V and J are TRBV5-1 and TRBJ1-1; D unresolved. The CDR3 covers 15 residues. CDR1 is SGHRS and CDR2 is YFSETQ in the germline V gene. Trimming took off 4 bases at V and 4 bases at J, with 17 bases between the two ends. The CDR3 spells CASSRLGNEGTEAFF. DNA for the CDR3: TGCGCCAGCAGCCGCCTTGGCAATGAGGGCACTGAAGCTTTCTTT.

The chain has TRBV6-1 and TRBJ1-4, with 10 bases aligning to TRBD1. The CDR3 extends over 14 amino acids. Trimming took 7 bases from V and 5 from J; bases not matched to a gene: 4. Germline V gene lookup returns CDR1 MNHNS and CDR2 SASEGT. The CDR3 here is CASKKTGGNEKLFF. The CDR3 nucleotides read TGTGCCAGCAAAAAGACAGGGGGCAATGAAAAACTGTTTTTT.

The rearrangement uses TRBV10-2 and TRBJ2-7; 11 nucleotides line up with TRBD2. CDR3 length: 18 residues. V lost 4 bases, J lost 3 bases, and 14 bases stayed unmatched. Germline loops: CDR1 WSHSY, CDR2 SAAADI. Written as DNA, the CDR3 is TGCGCCAGCAGTGCCTCTAGACTAGCGGGGAGGGGAGGCTACGAGCAGTACTTC. Translating gives CASSASRLAGRGGYEQYF.

The chain combines TRBV7-8 with TRBJ2-7; a possible D gene is TRBD2 (6 bases). The CDR3 sequence is 14 residues long. V was clipped by 0 bases and J by 7 bases, with 13 bases between them. Germline values: CDR1 SGHVS, CDR2 FQNEAQ. CDR3 in DNA: TGTGCCAGCAGCTTAGCGGGAGGCCGCTGGGAGCAGTACTTC. Its protein is CASSLAGGRWEQYF.

V and J are TRBV7-6 and TRBJ2-7; TRBD1 is a possible D gene (6 bases). CDR1 SGHVS and CDR2 FNYEAQ come from the germline V gene. V was clipped by 6 bases and J by 6 bases, with 15 bases between them. CDR3 size: 13 residues. The DNA of the CDR3 is TGTGCCAGCAGTAAGAAATTGGACAGCGAGCAGTACTTC. Protein product: CASSKKLDSEQYF. Variable domain in full (rest from reference TRBV7-6 and TRBJ2-7): GAGVSQSPRYKVTKRGQDVALRCDPISGHVSLYWYRQALGQGPEFLTYFNYEAQQDKSGLPNDRFSAERPEGSISTLTIQRTEQRDSAMYRCASSKKLDSEQYFGPGTRLTVT.

This clone has only a few counts. The chain carries TRBV5-4 and TRBJ2-1; D not resolved. The V end was cut by 3 bases, the J end by 5 bases, with 6 bases between. Germline loops: CDR1 SGHNT, CDR2 YYREEE (reference sequence). This CDR3 has 12 residues. CDR3 sequence (DNA): TGTGCCAGCAGCTGGGCAAACAATGAGCAGTTCTTC. This translates into CASSWANNEQFF.

V is TRBV18 and J is TRBJ2-3, with a tentative D call TRBD2 (5 bases). The V end lost 1 base, the J end lost 1 base, and 9 bases lay between the germline ends. The CDR3 loop spans 15 amino acids. Germline CDR1 KGHSH, CDR2 LQKENI. CDR3: CASSPLARGTDTQYF. The CDR3 DNA sequence: TGTGCCAGCTCACCACTAGCGCGAGGCACAGATACGCAGTATTTT.

The rearrangement uses TRBV11-2 and TRBJ1-3, with 9 bases lining up with TRBD1. V was clipped by 1 base and J by 4 bases; unmatched bases: 5. Germline V CDR1 and CDR2: SGHAT, FQNNGV. The CDR3 has 16 amino acids. The CDR3 region has the DNA TGTGCCAGCAGCTTAGGGCCGGGACAGGGAGGAAACACCATATATTTT. It encodes CASSLGPGQGGNTIYF.